Shown below are 15 T cell receptor beta chains from a single sample sequenced in a study of memory CD4+ T cells and cytomegalovirus serostatus. Single viable CD3+CD4+CD8-CD45RO+ cells were sorted as the memory CD4+ T cells. The data were produced by immunoSEQ multiplex PCR, yet TCRdb's version contains in-frame clones alone and is incomplete. This table holds 60,000 to 70,000 clones, roughly 76% found once. Sequences were obtained from memory CD4+ T cells from blood. Source of these receptors: an adult in good health and CMV-seropositive.

J is TRBJ1-2 and V is TRBV5-4, with unresolved D. The germline CDR1 and CDR2 sequences are SGHNT and YYREEE (reference sequence). Trimming removed 0 bases at V and 1 base at J, with 7 bases between. This CDR3 is built from 14 residues. The CDR3 DNA is TGTGCCAGCAGCTTGGACAGCAATAACTATGGCTACACCTTC. This codes for CASSLDSNNYGYTF.

The rearrangement joins TRBV28 to TRBJ1-2, with no clear D. From germline, CDR1 is MDHEN and CDR2 SYDVKM. Between the trimmed V and J ends, which lost 6 bases and 4 bases, there was a span of 12 bases. CDR3 length equals 13 residues. CDR3 loop: CASSPTDFYGYTF. The CDR3, as DNA: TGTGCCAGCAGCCCCACCGACTTCTATGGCTACACCTTC.

The rearrangement joins TRBV29-1 to TRBJ1-2; unclear D gene. Trimming stripped 3 bases from V and 4 bases from J, with 12 bases between. The CDR3 runs to 13 residues. Germline V lookup: CDR1 SQVTM, CDR2 ANQGSEA. The CDR3 DNA is TGCAGCGTTGAGAGGTCAGGAGGCTATGGCTACACCTTC. Translation: CSVERSGGYGYTF.

The chain recombines TRBV19 with TRBJ1-5; D is possibly TRBD1 (6 bases). Trimming shortened V by 1 base and J by 5 bases, and 12 bases separated the two germline ends. CDR1 and CDR2 (germline): LNHDA, SQIVND (reference sequence). CDR3 length equals 15 residues. In DNA, the CDR3 is TGTGCCAGTAGTATAGCCAGGGGTGCCTATCAGCCCCAGCATTTT. This sequence encodes CASSIARGAYQPQHF.

V and J are TRBV25-1 and TRBJ2-7, with D unresolved. The CDR3 is 12 amino acids. The V gene's germline CDR1 is MGHDK and CDR2 SYGVNS. V lost 7 bases and J 2 bases, leaving 9 bases between the germline ends. CDR3 sequence: CASTGHTYEQYF. In DNA form, the CDR3 reads TGTGCCAGCACGGGCCATACCTACGAGCAGTACTTC.

V and J are TRBV5-1 and TRBJ1-2, with D unresolved. This CDR3 region has 13 residues. V was pared by 3 bases and J by 3 bases, with 9 bases between. Per the germline V gene, CDR1 is SGHRS and CDR2 is YFSETQ. The CDR3 nucleotides read TGCGCCAGCAGCTCCGGAAGGGACTATGGCTACACCTTC. This translates into CASSSGRDYGYTF.

The chain has TRBV28 and TRBJ1-3; tentative D call: TRBD1 (5 bases). This CDR3 is built from 14 residues. V dropped 7 bases and J dropped 0 bases, with 10 bases sitting between them. The germline V gene has CDR1 MDHEN and CDR2 SYDVKM. The CDR3 loop reads CASNWGSSGNTIYF. The DNA for the CDR3 is TGTGCCAGCAACTGGGGGAGCTCTGGAAACACCATATATTTT.

The chain is built from TRBV29-1 and TRBJ2-2, with D perhaps assigned TRBD1 or TRBD2 (5 bases each). Germline loops: CDR1 SQVTM, CDR2 ANQGSEA. This CDR3 comprises 13 residues. V was trimmed by 6 bases and J by 4 bases, leaving 12 bases between them. The CDR3 sequence: CSVTTDSTGELFF. The CDR3, as DNA: TGCAGCGTGACTACCGACAGCACCGGGGAGCTGTTTTTT.

In its sample, this clone was seen a few times. This rearrangement joins TRBV27 to TRBJ2-3; D assignment may be TRBD1 or TRBD2 (5 bases each). Germline V lookup: CDR1 MNHEY, CDR2 SMNVEV (reference sequence). The CDR3 covers 15 residues. Trimming took off 2 bases at V and 1 base at J, with 10 bases between the two ends. CDR3 DNA: TGTGCCAGCAGTTTAGAGGGGTGGGGCACAGATACGCAGTATTTT. Residues: CASSLEGWGTDTQYF.

The rearrangement links TRBV28 to TRBJ2-7; TRBD1 matches 11 bases. This CDR3 region has 15 residues. The J segment lost 3 bases and the V segment lost 4 bases, leaving 5 bases of the junction unmatched. The germline V gene encodes CDR1 MDHEN and CDR2 SYDVKM. CDR3 DNA: TGTGCCAGCAGTTCACCCGGGACAGGGGGCTACGAGCAGTACTTC. Protein product: CASSSPGTGGYEQYF. The full variable domain, its missing parts supplied by reference TRBV28 and TRBJ2-7, is DVKVTQSSRYLVKRTGEKVFLECVQDMDHENMFWYRQDPGLGLRLIYFSYDVKMKEKGDIPEGYSVSREKKERFSLILESASTNQTSMYLCASSSPGTGGYEQYFGPGTRLTVT.

The chain combines TRBV5-4 with TRBJ2-2; 11 nucleotides agree with TRBD2. Germline CDR1 SGHNT, CDR2 YYREEE (reference sequence). This CDR3 is 17 amino acids long. The trim removed 4 bases at V and 2 bases at J, leaving 7 bases unmatched. DNA of the CDR3: TGTGCCAGCAGCCGGAATAGCGGGGGGGCCAACACCGGGGAGCTGTTTTTT. This encodes CASSRNSGGANTGELFF. Combining the CDR3 with reference TRBV5-4 and TRBJ2-2 gives the whole variable domain ETGVTQSPTHLIKTRGQQVTLRCSSQSGHNTVSWYQQALGQGPQFIFQYYREEENGRGNFPPRFSGLQFPNYSSELNVNALELDDSALYLCASSRNSGGANTGELFFGEGSRLTVL.

In DNA, the CDR3 is TGCGCCAGCAGCTTGGTGTTGGGATCCACCTACGAGCAGTACTTC. Translating gives CASSLVLGSTYEQYF. The genes are TRBV5-1 and TRBJ2-7; D uncertain. Trimming removed 0 bases at V and 2 bases at J, with 12 bases between. The CDR3 spans 15 residues. In germline, CDR1 is SGHRS, CDR2 YFSETQ.

The rearrangement links TRBV19 to TRBJ2-6; D not certain. Per the germline V gene, CDR1 is LNHDA and CDR2 is SQIVND (reference sequence). V was cut by 10 bases and J by 0 bases, with 4 bases left in between. This CDR3 spans 12 amino acids. DNA of the CDR3: TGTGCCACCATCTCTGGGGCCAACGTCCTGACTTTC. Translating gives CATISGANVLTF.

The chain is built from TRBV20-1 and TRBJ1-2; D remains unclear. The CDR3 runs to 11 residues. Per the germline V gene, CDR1 is DFQATT and CDR2 is SNEGSKA (reference sequence). Here the CDR3 DNA reads TGCAGACAGCGTTCTAACTATGGCTACACCTTC. It codes for CRQRSNYGYTF.

The chain is built from TRBV5-1 and TRBJ2-5; D is perhaps TRBD1 (5 bases). The germline V gene has CDR1 SGHRS and CDR2 YFSETQ. The CDR3 consists of 14 residues. The V end was cut by 6 bases, the J end by 2 bases, with 14 bases between. The CDR3: CASTPEAGQETQYF. In DNA, the CDR3 is TGCGCCAGCACTCCAGAGGCAGGGCAAGAGACCCAGTACTTC.